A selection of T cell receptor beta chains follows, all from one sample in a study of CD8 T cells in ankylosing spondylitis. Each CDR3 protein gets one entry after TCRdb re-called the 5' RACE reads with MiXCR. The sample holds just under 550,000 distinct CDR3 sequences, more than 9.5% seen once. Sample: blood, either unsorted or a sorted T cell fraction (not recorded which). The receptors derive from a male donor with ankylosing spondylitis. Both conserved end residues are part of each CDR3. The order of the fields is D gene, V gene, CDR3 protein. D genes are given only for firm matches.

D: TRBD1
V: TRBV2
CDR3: CASRRTGATDVYGYTF

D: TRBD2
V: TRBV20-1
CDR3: CSASASGSWGGEQFF

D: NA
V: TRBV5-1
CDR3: CASSLEDFANTGELFF

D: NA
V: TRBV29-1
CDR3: CSVGDGSYNEQFF

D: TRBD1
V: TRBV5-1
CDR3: CASSPQPGTGGSEAFF

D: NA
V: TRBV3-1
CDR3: CASSQGSTQYF

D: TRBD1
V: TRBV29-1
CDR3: CSVEVNRGQDYTF

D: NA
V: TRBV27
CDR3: CASTPPARYEQFF

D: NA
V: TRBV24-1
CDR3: CATSDLGTRYVGEQFF

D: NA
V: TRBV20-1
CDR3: CSETREPETQYF

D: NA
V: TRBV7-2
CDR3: CASSLESLTGELFF

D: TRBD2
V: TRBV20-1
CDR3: CSATPGLAGVYDEQFF

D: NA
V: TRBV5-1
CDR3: CASSLGGAEEKLFF

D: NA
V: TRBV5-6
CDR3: CASSWPSGSYEQYF

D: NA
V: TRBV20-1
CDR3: CSAREATGSSYNEQFF

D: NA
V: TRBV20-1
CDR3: CSASRQDQPQHF

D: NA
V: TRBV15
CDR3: CATSREARHTDTQYF

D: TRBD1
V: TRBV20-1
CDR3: CSASDRGNEKLFF

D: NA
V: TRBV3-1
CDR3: CASSHLRGQGFGYTF

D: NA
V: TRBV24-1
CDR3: CATSDPFLTGELFF

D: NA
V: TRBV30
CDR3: CAWSTEVSTEAFF

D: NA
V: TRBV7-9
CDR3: CASSPRVDEQFF

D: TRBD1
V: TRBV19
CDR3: CASSSPRDRGNYGYTF

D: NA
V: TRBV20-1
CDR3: CSARDIALSYNEQFF

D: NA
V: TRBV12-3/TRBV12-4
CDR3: CASSFLRQGGYTF

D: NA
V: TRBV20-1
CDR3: CSARGLDQETQYF

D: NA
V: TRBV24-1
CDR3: CATSDLRPGVPDTQYF

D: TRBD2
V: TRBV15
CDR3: CATSREVGRALVGELFF

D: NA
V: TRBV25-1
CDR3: CASSGTYSGETQYF

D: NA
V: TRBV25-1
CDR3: CASSEDAGLGTDTQYF

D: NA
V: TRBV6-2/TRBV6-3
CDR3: CASSYLRLNNEQFF

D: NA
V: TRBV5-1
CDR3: CASRQDGNSPLHF

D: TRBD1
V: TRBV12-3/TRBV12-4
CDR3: CASSLTGGEFRQYF

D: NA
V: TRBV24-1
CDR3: CATSDLGTPGNEQFF

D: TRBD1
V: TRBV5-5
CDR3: CASSLLARDSYNTEAFF

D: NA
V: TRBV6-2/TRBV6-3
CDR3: CATTLPVNTGELFF